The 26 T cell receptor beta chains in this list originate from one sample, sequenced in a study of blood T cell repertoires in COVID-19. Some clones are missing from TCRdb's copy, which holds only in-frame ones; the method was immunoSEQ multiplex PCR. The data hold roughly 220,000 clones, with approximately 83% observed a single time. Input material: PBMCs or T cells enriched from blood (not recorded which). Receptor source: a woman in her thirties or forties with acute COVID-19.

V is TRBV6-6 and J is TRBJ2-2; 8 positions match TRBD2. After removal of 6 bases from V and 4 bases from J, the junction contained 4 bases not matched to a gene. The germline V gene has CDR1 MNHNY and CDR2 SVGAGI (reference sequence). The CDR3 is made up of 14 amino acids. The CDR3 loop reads CASRTGGRTGELFF. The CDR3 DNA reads TGTGCCAGCAGGACGGGGGGGCGCACCGGGGAGCTGTTTTTT.

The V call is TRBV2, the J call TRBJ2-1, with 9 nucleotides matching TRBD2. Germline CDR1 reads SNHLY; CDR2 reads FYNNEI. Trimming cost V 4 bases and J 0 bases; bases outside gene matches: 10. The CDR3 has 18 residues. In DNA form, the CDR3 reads TGTGCCAGCAGTGGTCCCCTAGCGGGAAAGAGCTCCTACAATGAGCAGTTCTTC. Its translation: CASSGPLAGKSSYNEQFF.

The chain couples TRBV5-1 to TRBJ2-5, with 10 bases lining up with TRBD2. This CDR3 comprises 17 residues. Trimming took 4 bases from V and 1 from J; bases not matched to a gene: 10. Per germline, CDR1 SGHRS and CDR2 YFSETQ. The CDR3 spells CASSAGLAAISQETQYF. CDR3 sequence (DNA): TGCGCCAGCAGCGCAGGACTAGCGGCGATCTCCCAAGAGACCCAGTACTTC.

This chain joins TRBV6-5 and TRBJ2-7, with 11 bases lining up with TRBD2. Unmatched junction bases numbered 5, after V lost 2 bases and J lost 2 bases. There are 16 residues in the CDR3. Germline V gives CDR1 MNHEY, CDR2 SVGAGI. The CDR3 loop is CASSYATSGSPYEQYF. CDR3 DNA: TGTGCCAGCAGTTACGCAACTAGCGGGAGTCCCTACGAGCAGTACTTC.

The CDR3 sequence: CASSVLAGDSEQYF. As DNA, the CDR3 is TGTGCCAGCAGCGTACTAGCGGGAGATTCCGAGCAGTACTTC. The chain combines TRBV7-7 with TRBJ2-7; 11 nucleotides match TRBD2. This CDR3 has 14 residues. With 5 bases clipped from V and 6 bases from J, the junction kept 6 bases outside the gene matches. Germline CDR1 SSHAT, CDR2 FNYEAQ (reference sequence).

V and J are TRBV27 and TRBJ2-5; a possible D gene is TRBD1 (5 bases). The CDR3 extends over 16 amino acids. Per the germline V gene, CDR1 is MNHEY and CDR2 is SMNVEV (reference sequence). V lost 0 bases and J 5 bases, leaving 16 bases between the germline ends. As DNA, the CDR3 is TGTGCCAGCAGTTTATCGAGTGGCTCAGGGCGGGAGACCCAGTACTTC. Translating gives CASSLSSGSGRETQYF.

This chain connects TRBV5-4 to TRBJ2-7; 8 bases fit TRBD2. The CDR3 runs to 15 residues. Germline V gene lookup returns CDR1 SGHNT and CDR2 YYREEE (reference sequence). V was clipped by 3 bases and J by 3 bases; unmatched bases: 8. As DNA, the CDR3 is TGTGCCAGCAGCTCCGGGGGGGGTAGTGGCTACGAGCAGTACTTC. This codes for CASSSGGGSGYEQYF.

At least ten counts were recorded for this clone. The CDR3 DNA reads as TGTGCCAGCAGCGCCCCCGGGACAGGGGATGAGCAGTTCTTC. This codes for CASSAPGTGDEQFF. The chain recombines TRBV5-4 with TRBJ2-1; 10 bases are shared with TRBD1. The germline CDR1 and CDR2 sequences are SGHNT and YYREEE (reference sequence). The CDR3 extends over 14 amino acids. J lost 8 bases, V lost 4 bases, and 6 bases had no gene match.

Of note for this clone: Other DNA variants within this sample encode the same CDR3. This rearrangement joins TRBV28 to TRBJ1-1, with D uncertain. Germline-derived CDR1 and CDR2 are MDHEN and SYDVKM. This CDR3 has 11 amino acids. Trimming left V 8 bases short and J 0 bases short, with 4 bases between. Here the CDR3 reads CASGVNTEAFF. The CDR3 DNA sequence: TGTGCCAGCGGAGTGAACACTGAAGCTTTCTTT.

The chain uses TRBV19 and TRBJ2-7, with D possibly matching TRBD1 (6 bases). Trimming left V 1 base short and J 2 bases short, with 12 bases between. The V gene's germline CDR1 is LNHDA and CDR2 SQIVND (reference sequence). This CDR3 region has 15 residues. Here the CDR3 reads CASSIVGQGPYEQYF. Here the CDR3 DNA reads TGTGCCAGTAGTATAGTAGGGCAGGGGCCCTACGAGCAGTACTTC.

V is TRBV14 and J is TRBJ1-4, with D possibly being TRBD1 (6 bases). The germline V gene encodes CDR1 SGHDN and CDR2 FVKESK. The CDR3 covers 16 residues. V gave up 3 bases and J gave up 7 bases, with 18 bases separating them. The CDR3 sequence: CASSHSNRVIREKLFF. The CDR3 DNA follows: TGTGCCAGCAGCCACTCGAACAGGGTCATTCGTGAAAAACTGTTTTTT.

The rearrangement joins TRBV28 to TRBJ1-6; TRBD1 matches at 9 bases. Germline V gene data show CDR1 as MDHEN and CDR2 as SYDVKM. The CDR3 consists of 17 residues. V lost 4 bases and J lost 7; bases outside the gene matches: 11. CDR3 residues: CASSSITGTGSNSPLHF. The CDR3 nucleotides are TGTGCCAGCAGTTCCATCACCGGGACAGGGTCCAATTCACCCCTCCACTTT.

The DNA for the CDR3 is TGTGCCAGCAACCAGGGACTGCCGGGGGATGGCTACACCTTC. It codes for CASNQGLPGDGYTF. The chain couples TRBV6-5 to TRBJ1-2; D possibly corresponds to TRBD1 (5 bases). The germline gives CDR1 MNHEY, CDR2 SVGAGI. There are 14 residues in the CDR3. Trimming shortened V by 7 bases and J by 6 bases, and 18 bases separated the two germline ends.

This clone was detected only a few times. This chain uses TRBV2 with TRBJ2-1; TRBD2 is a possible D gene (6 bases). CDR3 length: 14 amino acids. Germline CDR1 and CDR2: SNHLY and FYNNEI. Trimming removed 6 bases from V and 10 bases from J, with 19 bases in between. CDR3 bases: TGTGCCAGCAGAGGACTTTCAGCGGGTGTAGAGCAGTTCTTC. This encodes CASRGLSAGVEQFF.

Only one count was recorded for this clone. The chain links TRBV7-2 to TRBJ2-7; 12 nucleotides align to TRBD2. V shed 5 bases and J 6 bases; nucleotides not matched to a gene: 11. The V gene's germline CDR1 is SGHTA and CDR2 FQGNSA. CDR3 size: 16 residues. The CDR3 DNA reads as TGTGCCAGCAGCCAAGGACTAGCGGGACGTATCCCCGAGCAGTACTTC. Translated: CASSQGLAGRIPEQYF.

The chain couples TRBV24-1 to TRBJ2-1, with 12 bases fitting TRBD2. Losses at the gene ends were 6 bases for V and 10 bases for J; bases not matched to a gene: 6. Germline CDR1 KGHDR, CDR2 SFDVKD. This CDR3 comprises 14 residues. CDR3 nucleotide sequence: TGTGCCACCAGTAGACTAGCGGGAGCCGGAGAGCAGTTCTTC. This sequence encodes CATSRLAGAGEQFF.

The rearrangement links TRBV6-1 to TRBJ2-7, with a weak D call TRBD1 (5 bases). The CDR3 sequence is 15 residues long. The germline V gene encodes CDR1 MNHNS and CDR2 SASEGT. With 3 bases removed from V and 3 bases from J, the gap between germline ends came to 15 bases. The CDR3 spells CASSDGQGHLYEQYF. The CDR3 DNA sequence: TGTGCCAGCAGTGATGGGCAGGGCCATCTCTACGAGCAGTACTTC.

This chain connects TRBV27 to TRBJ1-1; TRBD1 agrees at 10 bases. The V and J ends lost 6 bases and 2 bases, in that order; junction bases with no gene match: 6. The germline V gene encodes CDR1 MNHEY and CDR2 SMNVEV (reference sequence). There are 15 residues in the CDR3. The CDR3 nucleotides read TGTGCCAGCAGGACAGGGGGCGCGGGAAACACTGAAGCTTTCTTT. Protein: CASRTGGAGNTEAFF.

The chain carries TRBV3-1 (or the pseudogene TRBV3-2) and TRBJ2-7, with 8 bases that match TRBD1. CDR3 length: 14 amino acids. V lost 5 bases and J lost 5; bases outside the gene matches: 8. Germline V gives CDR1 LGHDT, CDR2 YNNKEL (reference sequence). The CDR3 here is CASSSGQGRDEQYF. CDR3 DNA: TGTGCCAGCAGCTCAGGACAGGGTAGGGACGAGCAGTACTTC.

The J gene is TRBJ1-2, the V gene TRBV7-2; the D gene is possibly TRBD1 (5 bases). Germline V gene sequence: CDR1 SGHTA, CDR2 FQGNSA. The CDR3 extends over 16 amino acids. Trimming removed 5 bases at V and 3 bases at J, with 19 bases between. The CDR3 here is CASSPRRAREDYGYTF. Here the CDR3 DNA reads TGTGCCAGCAGCCCCCGTCGGGCCAGGGAAGACTATGGCTACACCTTC.

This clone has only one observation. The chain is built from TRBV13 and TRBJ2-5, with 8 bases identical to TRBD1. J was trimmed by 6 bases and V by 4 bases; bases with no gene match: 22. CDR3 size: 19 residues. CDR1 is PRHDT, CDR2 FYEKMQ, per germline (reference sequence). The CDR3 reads CASSSLRQQGASSMKTQYF. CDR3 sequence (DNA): TGTGCCAGCAGCTCCCTAAGACAGCAGGGGGCGAGTTCTATGAAGACCCAGTACTTC.

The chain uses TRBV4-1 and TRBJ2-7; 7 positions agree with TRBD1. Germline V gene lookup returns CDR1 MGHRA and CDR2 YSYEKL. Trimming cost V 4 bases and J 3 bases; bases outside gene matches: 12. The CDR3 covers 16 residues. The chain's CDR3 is CASSRRSGGRNYEQYF. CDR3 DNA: TGCGCCAGCAGCCGCCGCTCAGGGGGTCGGAACTACGAGCAGTACTTC.

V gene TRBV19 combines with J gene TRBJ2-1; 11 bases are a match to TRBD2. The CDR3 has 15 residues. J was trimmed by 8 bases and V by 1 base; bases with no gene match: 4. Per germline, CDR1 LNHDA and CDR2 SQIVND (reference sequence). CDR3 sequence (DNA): TGTGCCAGTAGTATAGGGCTAGCGGGAGGATATGAGCAGTTCTTC. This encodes CASSIGLAGGYEQFF.

The chain's CDR3 is CAISEGGRGQETQYF. In DNA, the CDR3 is TGTGCCATCAGTGAGGGAGGCAGGGGACAAGAGACCCAGTACTTC. The rearrangement links TRBV10-3 to TRBJ2-5; possible D gene TRBD1, 6 bases. The CDR3 consists of 15 residues. Germline lookup yields CDR1 ENHRY and CDR2 SYGVKD. Trimming removed 2 bases at V and 2 bases at J, with 12 bases between.

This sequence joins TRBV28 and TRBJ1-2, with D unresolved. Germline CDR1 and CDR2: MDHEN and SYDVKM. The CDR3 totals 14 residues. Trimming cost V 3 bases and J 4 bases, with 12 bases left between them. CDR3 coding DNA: TGTGCCAGCAGTTTTTCGGGAGTTATCTATGGCTACACCTTC. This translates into CASSFSGVIYGYTF.

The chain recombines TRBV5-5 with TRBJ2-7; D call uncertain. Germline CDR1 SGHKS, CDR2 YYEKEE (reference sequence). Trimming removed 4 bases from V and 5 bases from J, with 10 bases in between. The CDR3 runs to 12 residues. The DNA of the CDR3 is TGTGCCAGCAGCCCCATGTCCCACGAGCAGTACTTC. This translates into CASSPMSHEQYF.